This TCR beta chain comes out of a study of blood T cell repertoires in COVID-19. As for the study in general: Collection of acute and convalescent COVID-19 samples took place in the United States, Italy and Spain.

This table comes from immunoSEQ multiplex PCR, and its TCRdb copy is limited to in-frame clones, with some not included. The sample gives roughly 280,000 clones, roughly 90% of which show up once; 3% is in the top ten. Unmatched junction bases numbered 9, after V lost 6 bases and J lost 9 bases. The germline gives CDR1 MNHEY, CDR2 SVGAGI. CDR3 length: 14 amino acids. Each participant's cohort was designated according to participant-reported clinical history. The chain links TRBV6-5 to TRBJ2-1; 9 bases match TRBD2. The material sequenced was PBMCs or T cells enriched from blood (not recorded which). The TCR comes from a woman aged 50 to 65 who had recovered from COVID-19. CDR3 coding DNA: TGTGCCAGCAGGCAAGGTAGCGGGAGCCGTGAGCAGTTCTTC. It codes for CASRQGSGSREQFF.